This T cell receptor beta chain comes out of a study of cytomegalovirus exposure and HLA in healthy donors. Study overall: Membership in the Caucasian-associated ancestry cluster was found for around 81% of approximately 380 genotyped donors.

As regards this clone: What it binds is not known.

Study-wide results and caveats: Earlier analysis looked at TCR beta V segments, and most were productive about 90% or about 30% of the time.

There are 14 residues in the CDR3. Looked up from germline, CDR1 is SEHNR and CDR2 is FQNEAQ (reference sequence). V lost 4 bases to trimming and J lost 3 bases, with 9 bases between them. It was with 60 Vbeta and 13 Jbeta primers that the PCR ran. Method: immunoSEQ multiplex PCR; TCRdb's copy keeps in-frame clones and lacks some. The repertoire includes about 160,000 clones, roughly 85% of them detected once, and about 1.3% sits in the top ten. The chain is built from TRBV7-9 and TRBJ1-4; D may be TRBD1 (5 bases). The origin of this receptor is a woman in her fifties or sixties in good health and CMV-seronegative. Material for sequencing was PBMCs. CDR3 sequence reads: CASSSTAPNEKLFF. CDR3 DNA: TGTGCCAGCAGCTCGACAGCCCCTAATGAAAAACTGTTTTTT.